This TCR beta chain was documented in a study of blood T cells in healthy people across ages. Staff drew approximately 9.1 milliliters of peripheral blood from each donor. With a J-beta primer mix and a sample-barcoded 5' primer, a second PCR ran about 7 to 12 cycles. No fewer than 3 million CDR3-containing paired-end reads came from each sample. MiXCR, applied by TCRdb to the 5' RACE reads, yields one record per CDR3 protein. The table shows over 600,000 distinct CDR3 sequences, with about half occurring only once. V was shortened by 2 bases and J by 7 bases, with 15 bases between the two germline ends. The CDR3 is 14 amino acids. From germline, CDR1 is MDHEN and CDR2 SYDVKM.

J is TRBJ2-7 and V is TRBV28; the D is unclear. The clonotype originates from an older man in good health. The material sequenced was blood. The CDR3 DNA follows: TGTGCCAGCAGTTTACGGCTGCCTTCCAATGAGCAGTACTTC. Translating gives CASSLRLPSNEQYF.